The 23 T cell receptor beta chains reported below all come from one sample, sequenced in a study of shared clonotypes between healthy human individuals. Terminally differentiated effector memory CD45RA+ cells were left out of the naive CD8 fraction, which was CD45RO-negative and positively selected for CCR7. The repertoire was sequenced with immunoSEQ multiplex PCR; TCRdb's copy has only in-frame clones and lacks some. In the table there are around 2,100,000 clones, roughly 94% of which are singletons. Sequencing was performed on naive CD8+ T cells sorted from blood. All receptors come from a man between 18 and 29 years old in good health.

Only one count was recorded for this clone. V is TRBV29-1 and J is TRBJ2-1; 11 bases align to TRBD2. Germline trimming cut 3 bases from V and 9 bases from J; bases unmatched to any gene: 10. Looked up from germline, CDR1 is SQVTM and CDR2 is ANQGSEA. There are 15 residues in the CDR3. The CDR3 loop reads CSVEFLAGGQPEQFF. CDR3 DNA: TGCAGCGTTGAGTTCCTAGCGGGGGGACAACCTGAGCAGTTCTTC.

The CDR3 sequence: CASSLSIAGPNTEAFF. DNA for the CDR3: TGTGCCAGCAGTTTATCGATAGCGGGACCGAACACTGAAGCTTTCTTT. The chain is built from TRBV27 and TRBJ1-1; perhaps TRBD1 as D (5 bases). The CDR3 length is 16 residues. The germline V gene encodes CDR1 MNHEY and CDR2 SMNVEV (reference sequence). V was trimmed by 0 bases and J by 1 base, leaving 12 bases between them.

This chain links TRBV9 with TRBJ2-5; TRBD2 matches at 14 bases. CDR3 size: 17 residues. The germline V gene encodes CDR1 SGDLS and CDR2 YYNGEE. J lost 5 bases, V lost 0 bases, and 6 bases had no gene match. The CDR3 DNA reads TGTGCCAGCAGCGTAGCGACTAGCGGGGGGGCGGAGGAGACCCAGTACTTC. Protein sequence: CASSVATSGGAEETQYF.

The chain combines TRBV5-6 with TRBJ2-7; the match to TRBD2 covers 12 bases. The CDR3 covers 13 residues. The V and J ends lost 4 bases and 5 bases, in that order; junction bases with no gene match: 1. Germline V CDR1 and CDR2: SGHDT, YYEEEE. The CDR3 spells CASSLAGGHEQYF. The CDR3 coding sequence is TGTGCCAGCAGCCTAGCGGGAGGGCACGAGCAGTACTTC.

A remark on this clone: The sample holds other DNA sequences that translate to the same CDR3. The J gene is TRBJ1-1, the V gene TRBV9; D ambiguous. V shed 0 bases and J shed 3 bases, with 6 bases lying between them. Germline CDR1 and CDR2: SGDLS and YYNGEE. The CDR3 totals 13 residues. CDR3: CASSVGADTEAFF. DNA of the CDR3: TGTGCCAGCAGCGTAGGCGCAGACACTGAAGCTTTCTTT.

The CDR3 here is CASSSDGSNEKLFF. The CDR3 DNA sequence: TGTGCCAGCAGTTCCGACGGCTCTAATGAAAAACTGTTTTTT. The V gene is TRBV28, the J gene TRBJ1-4; D is unresolved. Germline CDR1 reads MDHEN; CDR2 reads SYDVKM. The V end lost 4 bases, the J end lost 3 bases, and 9 bases lay between the germline ends. The CDR3 totals 14 residues.

The CDR3 protein is CASSPQDSSEQETQYF. CDR3 nucleotide sequence: TGTGCCAGCAGTCCCCAGGATTCTAGCGAACAAGAGACCCAGTACTTC. The rearrangement links TRBV4-2 to TRBJ2-5; the D gene is possibly TRBD2 (6 bases). With 6 bases removed from V and 2 bases from J, the gap between germline ends came to 19 bases. This CDR3 comprises 16 residues. The germline gives CDR1 LGHNA, CDR2 YNFKEQ.

The chain is built from TRBV6-5 and TRBJ2-2, with 9 nucleotides matching TRBD1. The germline CDR1 and CDR2 sequences are MNHEY and SVGAGI. The CDR3 runs 15 residues. V gave up 1 base and J gave up 5 bases; unmatched junction bases: 2. CDR3 sequence: CASSYWTGATGELFF. Written as DNA, the CDR3 is TGTGCCAGCAGTTACTGGACAGGGGCGACCGGGGAGCTGTTTTTT.

The gene calls are TRBV9 and TRBJ1-3; D possibly corresponds to TRBD1 (5 bases). Germline CDR1 reads SGDLS; CDR2 reads YYNGEE. V was clipped by 0 bases and J by 4 bases, with 11 bases between them. The CDR3 contains 15 residues. The CDR3: CASSVDDSAGNTIYF. The CDR3 bases are TGTGCCAGCAGCGTAGACGACAGTGCCGGAAACACCATATATTTT.

V usage is TRBV27 and J usage is TRBJ2-7; D may correspond to TRBD1 or TRBD2 (5 bases each). Germline CDR1 MNHEY, CDR2 SMNVEV (reference sequence). The CDR3 has 15 residues. V was pared by 2 bases and J by 3 bases, with 14 bases between. CDR3 in DNA: TGTGCCAGCAGTTTAACACCGGGGACCCTCTACGAGCAGTACTTC. Its protein is CASSLTPGTLYEQYF.

This clone appeared once. The chain combines TRBV21-1 with TRBJ1-3; the table's D gene call, TRBD1, was not cross checked with the DNA. TRBV21-1 constitutes a pseudogene. The CDR3 spans 16 residues. CDR3 bases: TGTGCCAGCAGCAAAGCGGAGAGGGGGACTGGAAACACCATATATTTT. Protein product: CASSKAERGTGNTIYF.

V and J are TRBV2 and TRBJ2-7; tentatively, D is TRBD2 (5 bases). Between the trimmed V and J ends, which lost 8 bases and 1 base, there was a span of 15 bases. Germline CDR1 and CDR2: SNHLY and FYNNEI. This CDR3 has 14 amino acids. The CDR3 DNA is TGTGCCAGCGTGGGTGGGTGGGAGTCCTACGAGCAGTACTTC. Protein product: CASVGGWESYEQYF.

The chain couples TRBV5-4 to TRBJ2-1; D gene uncertain. This CDR3 is built from 14 residues. Germline V gene data show CDR1 as SGHNT and CDR2 as YYREEE (reference sequence). Trimming left V 0 bases short and J 4 bases short, with 8 bases between. In DNA form, the CDR3 reads TGTGCCAGCAGCTTGGGCCAGCTTTACAATGAGCAGTTCTTC. It specifies CASSLGQLYNEQFF.

The J gene is TRBJ2-2, the V gene TRBV28, with a tentative D call TRBD2 (6 bases). The V gene's germline CDR1 is MDHEN and CDR2 SYDVKM. This CDR3 contains 15 residues. Trimming stripped 8 bases from V and 4 bases from J, with 17 bases between. CDR3 protein: CASAEQRVGTGELFF. Here the CDR3 DNA reads TGTGCCAGCGCGGAGCAGCGGGTAGGCACCGGGGAGCTGTTTTTT.

Regarding this clone: Other DNA sequences in the same sample also yield this CDR3. The genes are TRBV6-5 and TRBJ2-2; D gene uncertain. This CDR3 is 13 amino acids long. Germline assignment: CDR1 MNHEY and CDR2 SVGAGI. Trimming pared 2 bases from V and 5 bases from J, leaving 6 bases between. CDR3 DNA: TGTGCCAGCAGTTACGTGGGGACCGGGGAGCTGTTTTTT. Residues: CASSYVGTGELFF.

As to this clone: Other DNA sequences in this specimen translate into the identical CDR3. The rearrangement uses TRBV4-1 and TRBJ1-1; D unresolved. The V end lost 0 bases, the J end lost 5 bases, and 7 bases lay between the germline ends. CDR1 and CDR2 from the germline V gene are MGHRA and YSYEKL. This CDR3 contains 13 residues. The CDR3 region is CASSQDGGTEAFF. The DNA for the CDR3 is TGCGCCAGCAGCCAAGATGGAGGGACTGAAGCTTTCTTT.

The rearrangement links TRBV5-4 to TRBJ2-7; D is undetermined. V was shortened by 4 bases and J by 6 bases, with 11 bases between the two germline ends. This CDR3 has 12 residues. Germline V gives CDR1 SGHNT, CDR2 YYREEE (reference sequence). In nucleotides, the CDR3 is TGTGCCAGCAGCACCGGCCCGCTCGAGCAGTACTTC. Its protein is CASSTGPLEQYF.

The chain links TRBV6-5 to TRBJ1-1; no clear D. The germline CDR1 and CDR2 sequences are MNHEY and SVGAGI. Between the trimmed V and J ends, which lost 5 bases and 2 bases, there was a span of 12 bases. This CDR3 is built from 14 residues. The CDR3 DNA reads TGTGCCAGCAGTACAACAGAAAGTAACACTGAAGCTTTCTTT. Amino acid sequence: CASSTTESNTEAFF.

A note on this clone: Other DNA sequences in the sample encode the same CDR3. This sequence joins TRBV27 and TRBJ2-2; 7 nucleotides agree with TRBD1. Trimming at V came to 6 bases and at J to 5 bases, leaving 3 bases not matched to a gene. This CDR3 contains 13 residues. Germline CDR1 MNHEY, CDR2 SMNVEV (reference sequence). The CDR3 here is CASSPGQTGELFF. In nucleotides, the CDR3 is TGTGCCAGCAGCCCGGGACAGACCGGGGAGCTGTTTTTT.

The chain has TRBV4-1 and TRBJ2-7, with D possibly TRBD2 on 6 matching bases. The CDR3 consists of 14 residues. The germline CDR1 and CDR2 sequences are MGHRA and YSYEKL. Trimming cost V 4 bases and J 3 bases, with 13 bases left between them. Here the CDR3 reads CASSPRGLNYEQYF. The CDR3 coding sequence is TGCGCCAGCAGCCCCCGGGGACTTAACTACGAGCAGTACTTC.

The gene calls are TRBV6-6 and TRBJ2-5; D possibly corresponds to TRBD1 (5 bases). Trimming took 5 bases from V and 0 from J, leaving 16 bases between them. Germline V lookup: CDR1 MNHNY, CDR2 SVGAGI (reference sequence). The length of the CDR3 is 16 residues. CDR3 DNA: TGTGCCAGCAGTAACCCAGACAGAACGTACCAAGAGACCCAGTACTTC. This codes for CASSNPDRTYQETQYF.

This chain connects TRBV13 to TRBJ1-2; no reliable D call. The V and J ends lost 5 bases and 7 bases respectively, with 20 bases between them. The CDR3 length is 15 residues. The germline V gene encodes CDR1 PRHDT and CDR2 FYEKMQ (reference sequence). CDR3 sequence: CASSTGPERSVGYTF. The CDR3 DNA sequence: TGTGCCAGCAGCACCGGCCCGGAGAGATCGGTTGGCTACACCTTC.

V is TRBV19 and J is TRBJ2-3; 10 bases line up with TRBD2. This CDR3 spans 17 amino acids. CDR1 is LNHDA and CDR2 is SQIVND in the germline V gene (reference sequence). Losses at the gene ends were 5 bases for V and 6 bases for J; bases not matched to a gene: 14. The CDR3 DNA sequence: TGTGCCAGTAGTGTGAGGGCTAGCGGGAGTTCGGGGGATACGCAGTATTTT. This codes for CASSVRASGSSGDTQYF.